This TCR beta chain was identified in a study of blood T cell repertoires in COVID-19. Which cohort a participant joined came from the clinical history participants gave. Germline values: CDR1 MNHEY, CDR2 SVGAGI. V lost 0 bases to trimming and J lost 1 base, with 6 bases between them. CDR3 length equals 14 residues. This table comes from immunoSEQ multiplex PCR, and its TCRdb copy is limited to in-frame clones, with some not included. The sample lists around 400,000 clones; roughly 80% were seen once. Sample: PBMCs or T cells enriched from blood (not recorded which). This sequence originates from a woman in her 50s who had recovered from COVID-19. This chain uses TRBV6-5 with TRBJ1-2; D not certain. The chain's CDR3 is CASSYSADNYGYTF. The CDR3 DNA sequence: TGTGCCAGCAGTTACTCGGCAGATAACTATGGCTACACCTTC.